The clone carrying this T cell receptor (beta chain) came up many times. Its antigen is not known. This entry comes from a study of cytomegalovirus exposure and HLA in healthy donors. Study-wide background: Among the 350 to 500 donors who were genotyped, about 80% fell in the genetic ancestry cluster that is associated with self-reported Caucasian donors.

60 Vbeta and 13 Jbeta primers were used in PCR. Assay used: immunoSEQ multiplex PCR; TCRdb lists only in-frame clones, some missing. The sample consists of about 140,000 clones, approximately 71% of them appearing once. The study's findings and limits: The authors enumerated some 160 TCR beta chains as linked to cytomegalovirus. In a later analysis, 15,000 to 20,000 TCR beta sequences were associated with HLA alleles at 0.05 false discovery rate. Specificity for CMV antigens was confirmed in vitro for a few of the CMV-associated chains.

V was pared by 4 bases and J by 7 bases, with 13 bases between. The CDR3 covers 13 residues. Germline CDR1 SNHLY, CDR2 FYNNEI. This TCR was sampled from a man between 40 and 49 years old in good health and CMV-seronegative. What was sequenced was PBMCs. This chain connects TRBV2 to TRBJ1-2; weak D call: TRBD1 (5 bases). The CDR3 region is CASSVGAVIGYTF. CDR3 coding DNA: TGTGCCAGCAGTGTAGGGGCAGTCATTGGCTACACCTTC.